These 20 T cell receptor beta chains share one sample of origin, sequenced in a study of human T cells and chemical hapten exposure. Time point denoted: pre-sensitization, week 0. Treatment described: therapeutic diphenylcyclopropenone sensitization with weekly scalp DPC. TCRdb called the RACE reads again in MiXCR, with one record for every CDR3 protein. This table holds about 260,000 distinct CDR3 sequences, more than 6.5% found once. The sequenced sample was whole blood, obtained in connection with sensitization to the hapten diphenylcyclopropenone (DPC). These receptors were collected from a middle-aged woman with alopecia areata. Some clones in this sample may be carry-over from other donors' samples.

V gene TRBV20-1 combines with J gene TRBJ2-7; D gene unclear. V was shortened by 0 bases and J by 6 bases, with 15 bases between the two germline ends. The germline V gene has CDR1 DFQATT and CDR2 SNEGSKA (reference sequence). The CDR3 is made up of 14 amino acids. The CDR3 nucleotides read TGCAGTGCTAGAGATCCCGTAACTGTTAGCGAGCAGTACTTC. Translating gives CSARDPVTVSEQYF.

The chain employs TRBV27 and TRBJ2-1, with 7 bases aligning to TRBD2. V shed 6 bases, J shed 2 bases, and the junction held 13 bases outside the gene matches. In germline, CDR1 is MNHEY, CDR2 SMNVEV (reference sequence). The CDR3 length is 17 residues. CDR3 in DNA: TGTGCCAGCAGGAAAGGGACTACTCTCACCGCCTACAATGAGCAGTTCTTC. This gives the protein CASRKGTTLTAYNEQFF.

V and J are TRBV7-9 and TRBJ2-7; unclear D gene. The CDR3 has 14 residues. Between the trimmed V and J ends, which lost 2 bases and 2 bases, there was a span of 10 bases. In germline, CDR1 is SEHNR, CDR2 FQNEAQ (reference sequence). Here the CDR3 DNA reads TGTGCCAGCAGCTTACCAGGTCCTACCTACGAGCAGTACTTC. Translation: CASSLPGPTYEQYF.

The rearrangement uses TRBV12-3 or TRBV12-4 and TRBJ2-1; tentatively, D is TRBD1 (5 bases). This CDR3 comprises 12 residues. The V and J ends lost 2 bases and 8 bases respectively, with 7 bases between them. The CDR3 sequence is CASSLQGDEQFF. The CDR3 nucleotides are TGTGCCAGCAGTTTACAAGGGGATGAGCAGTTCTTC.

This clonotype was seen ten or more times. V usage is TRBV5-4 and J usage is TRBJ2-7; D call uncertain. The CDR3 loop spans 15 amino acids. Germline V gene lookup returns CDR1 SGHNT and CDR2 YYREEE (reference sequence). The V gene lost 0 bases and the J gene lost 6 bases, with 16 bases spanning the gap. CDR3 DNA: TGTGCCAGCAGCTTGGTGTCTGTTAGAAAGGGCGAGCAGTACTTC. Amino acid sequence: CASSLVSVRKGEQYF.

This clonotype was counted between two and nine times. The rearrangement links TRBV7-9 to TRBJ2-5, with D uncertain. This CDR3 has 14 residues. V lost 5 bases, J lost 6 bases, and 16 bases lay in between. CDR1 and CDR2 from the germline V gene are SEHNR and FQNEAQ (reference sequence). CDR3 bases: TGTGCCAGCAGCCTAACGCTAGTAGGACAGACCCAGTACTTC. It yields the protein CASSLTLVGQTQYF.

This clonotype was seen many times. This CDR3 reads CAIMVQGTHSNQPQHF. The CDR3 DNA is TGTGCCATCATGGTCCAGGGGACTCATAGCAATCAGCCCCAGCATTTT. The chain carries TRBV10-3 and TRBJ1-5, with D perhaps matching TRBD1 (6 bases). V lost 7 bases and J 0 bases, leaving 16 bases between the germline ends. The CDR3 totals 16 residues. CDR1 ENHRY and CDR2 SYGVKD come from the germline V gene.

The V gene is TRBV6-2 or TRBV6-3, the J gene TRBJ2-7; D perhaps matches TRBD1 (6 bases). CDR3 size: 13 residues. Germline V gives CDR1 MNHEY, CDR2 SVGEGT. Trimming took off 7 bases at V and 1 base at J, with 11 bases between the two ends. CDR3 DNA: TGTGCCAGCACCCCAGGGGCGTCCTACGAGCAGTACTTC. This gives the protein CASTPGASYEQYF.

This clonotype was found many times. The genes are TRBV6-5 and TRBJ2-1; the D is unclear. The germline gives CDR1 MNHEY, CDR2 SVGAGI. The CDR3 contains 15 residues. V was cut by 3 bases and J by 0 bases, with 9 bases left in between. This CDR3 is CASSYGSFSYNEQFF. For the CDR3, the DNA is TGTGCCAGCAGTTATGGGTCTTTCTCCTACAATGAGCAGTTCTTC.

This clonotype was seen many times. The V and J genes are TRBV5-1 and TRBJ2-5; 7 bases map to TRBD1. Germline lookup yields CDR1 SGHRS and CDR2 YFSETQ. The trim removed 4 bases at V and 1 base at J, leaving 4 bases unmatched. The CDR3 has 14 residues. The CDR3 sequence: CASSVGTVQETQYF. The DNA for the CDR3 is TGCGCCAGCAGCGTCGGGACAGTCCAAGAGACCCAGTACTTC.

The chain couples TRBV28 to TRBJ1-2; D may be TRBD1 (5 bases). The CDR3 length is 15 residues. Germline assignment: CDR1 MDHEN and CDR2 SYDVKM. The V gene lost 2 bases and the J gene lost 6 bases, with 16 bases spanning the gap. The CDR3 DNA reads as TGTGCCAGCAGTTTAAGGGGCGCCTGGAGTAATGGCTACACCTTC. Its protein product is CASSLRGAWSNGYTF.

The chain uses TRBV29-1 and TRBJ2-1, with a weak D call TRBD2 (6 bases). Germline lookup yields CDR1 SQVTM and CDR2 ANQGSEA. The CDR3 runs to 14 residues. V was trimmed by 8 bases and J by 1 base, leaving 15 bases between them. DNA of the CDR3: TGCAGCACCCGGGGGACGGGTTCCTACAATGAGCAGTTCTTC. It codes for CSTRGTGSYNEQFF.

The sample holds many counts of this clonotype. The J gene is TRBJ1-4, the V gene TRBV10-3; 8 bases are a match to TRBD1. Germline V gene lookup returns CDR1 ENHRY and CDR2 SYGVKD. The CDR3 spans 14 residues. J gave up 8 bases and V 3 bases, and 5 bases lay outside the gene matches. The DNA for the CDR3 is TGTGCCATCAGTGAAGGGACAGGATACGAAAAACTGTTTTTT. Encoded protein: CAISEGTGYEKLFF.

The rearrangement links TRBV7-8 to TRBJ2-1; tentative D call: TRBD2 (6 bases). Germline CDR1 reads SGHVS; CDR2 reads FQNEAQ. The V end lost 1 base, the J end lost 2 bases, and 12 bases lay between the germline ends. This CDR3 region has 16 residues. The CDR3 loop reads CASSLVGGETYNEQFF. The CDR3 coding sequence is TGTGCCAGCAGCTTAGTGGGCGGGGAAACCTACAATGAGCAGTTCTTC.

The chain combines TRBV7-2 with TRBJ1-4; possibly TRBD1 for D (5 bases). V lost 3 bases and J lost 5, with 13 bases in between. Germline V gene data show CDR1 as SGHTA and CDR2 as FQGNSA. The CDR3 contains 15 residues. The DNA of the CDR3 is TGTGCCAGCAGCTTTGGGGTAGGGGCCAATGAAAAACTGTTTTTT. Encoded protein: CASSFGVGANEKLFF. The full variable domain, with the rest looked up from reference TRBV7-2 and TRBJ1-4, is GAGVSQSPSNKVTEKGKDVELRCDPISGHTALYWYRQSLGQGLEFLIYFQGNSAPDKSGLPSDRFSAERTGGSVSTLTIQRTQQEDSAVYLCASSFGVGANEKLFFGSGTQLSVL.

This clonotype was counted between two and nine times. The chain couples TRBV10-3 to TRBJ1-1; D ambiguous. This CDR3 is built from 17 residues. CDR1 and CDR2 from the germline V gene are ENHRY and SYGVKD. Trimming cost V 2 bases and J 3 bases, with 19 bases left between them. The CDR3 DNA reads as TGTGCCATCAGTGAGCAGGAGGGAAGTGGAGTTTACACTGAAGCTTTCTTT. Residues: CAISEQEGSGVYTEAFF.

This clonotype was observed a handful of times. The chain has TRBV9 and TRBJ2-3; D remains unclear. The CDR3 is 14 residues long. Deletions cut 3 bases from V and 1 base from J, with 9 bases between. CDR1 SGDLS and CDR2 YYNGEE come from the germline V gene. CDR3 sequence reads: CASSASARTDTQYF. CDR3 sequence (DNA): TGTGCCAGCAGCGCGAGCGCCCGCACAGATACGCAGTATTTT.

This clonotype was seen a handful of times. This CDR3 is CSAPGQPNGNTIYF. Here the CDR3 DNA reads TGCAGTGCCCCCGGACAACCCAACGGAAACACCATATATTTT. The chain links TRBV20-1 to TRBJ1-3; a possible D gene is TRBD1 (5 bases). The V end lost 6 bases, the J end lost 4 bases, and 16 bases lay between the germline ends. The CDR3 extends over 14 amino acids. Germline CDR1 DFQATT, CDR2 SNEGSKA (reference sequence).

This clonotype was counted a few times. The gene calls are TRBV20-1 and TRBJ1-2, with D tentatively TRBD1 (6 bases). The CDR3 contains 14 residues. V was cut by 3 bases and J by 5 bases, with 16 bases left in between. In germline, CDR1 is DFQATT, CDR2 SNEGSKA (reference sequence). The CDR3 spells CSASPDSYSYGYTF. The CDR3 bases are TGCAGTGCTAGCCCGGACAGCTATTCTTATGGCTACACCTTC.

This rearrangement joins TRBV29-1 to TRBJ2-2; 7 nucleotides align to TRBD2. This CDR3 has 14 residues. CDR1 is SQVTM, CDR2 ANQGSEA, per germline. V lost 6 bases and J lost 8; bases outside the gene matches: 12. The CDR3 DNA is TGCAGCGTACGGGAGGATCCTGTGATGGGGGAGCTGTTTTTT. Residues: CSVREDPVMGELFF.